The table lists the clone carrying this T cell receptor (beta chain) with a few counts. CDR3 size: 16 residues. Between the trimmed V and J ends, which lost 5 bases and 5 bases, there was a span of 22 bases. Per germline, CDR1 SGHVS and CDR2 FNYEAQ. This entry is derived from a study of cytomegalovirus exposure and HLA in healthy donors. Healthy donors of bone marrow made up the group. PCR involved 60 Vbeta and 13 Jbeta primers. Produced via immunoSEQ multiplex PCR; TCRdb's table is partial and in-frame only. The data hold about 160,000 clones, with 75% to 90% observed a single time. The sample comprised PBMCs. The genes are TRBV7-6 and TRBJ2-7, with a tentative D call TRBD2 (6 bases). The sequence was collected from a man under 40 in good health and CMV-seronegative. Here the CDR3 DNA reads TGTGCCAGCAGCCTTTCTGATGGGGGGTGGGGGAACGAGCAGTACTTC. Translated, it gives CASSLSDGGWGNEQYF. The entire variable domain, with the rest obtained from reference TRBV7-6 and TRBJ2-7, is as follows: GAGVSQSPRYKVTKRGQDVALRCDPISGHVSLYWYRQALGQGPEFLTYFNYEAQQDKSGLPNDRFSAERPEGSISTLTIQRTEQRDSAMYRCASSLSDGGWGNEQYFGPGTRLTVT.